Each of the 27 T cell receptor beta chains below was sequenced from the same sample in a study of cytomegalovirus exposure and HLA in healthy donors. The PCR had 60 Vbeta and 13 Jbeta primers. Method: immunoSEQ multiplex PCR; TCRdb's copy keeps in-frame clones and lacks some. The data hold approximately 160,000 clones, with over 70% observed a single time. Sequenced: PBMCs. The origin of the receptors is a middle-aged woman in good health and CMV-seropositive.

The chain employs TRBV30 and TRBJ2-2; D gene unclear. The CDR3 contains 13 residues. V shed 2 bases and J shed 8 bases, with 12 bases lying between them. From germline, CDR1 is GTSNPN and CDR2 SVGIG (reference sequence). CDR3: CAWSLSTSGELFF. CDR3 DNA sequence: TGTGCCTGGAGTTTATCGACATCAGGGGAGCTGTTTTTT.

The CDR3 loop is CAISESSGGALDTQYF. The CDR3 DNA reads TGTGCCATCAGTGAGTCCAGCGGGGGGGCCTTAGATACGCAGTATTTT. The V call is TRBV10-3, the J call TRBJ2-3, with 10 bases aligning to TRBD2. The CDR3 extends over 16 amino acids. Trimming at V came to 0 bases and at J to 5 bases, leaving 5 bases not matched to a gene. CDR1 is ENHRY, CDR2 SYGVKD, per germline.

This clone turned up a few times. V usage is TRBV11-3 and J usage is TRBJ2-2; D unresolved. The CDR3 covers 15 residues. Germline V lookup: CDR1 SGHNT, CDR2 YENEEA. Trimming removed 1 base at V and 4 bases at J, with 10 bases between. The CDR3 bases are TGTGCCAGCAGCTTAGCCGGGTCAACCACCGGGGAGCTGTTTTTT. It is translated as CASSLAGSTTGELFF.

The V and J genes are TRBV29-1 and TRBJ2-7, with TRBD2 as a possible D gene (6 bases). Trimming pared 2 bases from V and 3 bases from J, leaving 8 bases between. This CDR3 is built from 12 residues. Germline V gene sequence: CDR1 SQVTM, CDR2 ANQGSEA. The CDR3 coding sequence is TGCAGCGTTGAAATGCGGGACTACGAGCAGTACTTC. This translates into CSVEMRDYEQYF.

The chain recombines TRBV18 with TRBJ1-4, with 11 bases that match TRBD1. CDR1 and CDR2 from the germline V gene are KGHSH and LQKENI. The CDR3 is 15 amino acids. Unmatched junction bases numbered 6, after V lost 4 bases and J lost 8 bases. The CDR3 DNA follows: TGTGCCAGCTCACAAAGCGGACAGGGGGCGGAAAAACTGTTTTTT. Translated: CASSQSGQGAEKLFF.

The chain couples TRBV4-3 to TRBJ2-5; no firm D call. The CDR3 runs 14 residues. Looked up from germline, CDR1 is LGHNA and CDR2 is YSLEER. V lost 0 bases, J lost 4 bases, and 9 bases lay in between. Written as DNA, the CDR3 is TGCGCCAGCAGCCAAGACCTCTTCGGAGAGACCCAGTACTTC. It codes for CASSQDLFGETQYF.

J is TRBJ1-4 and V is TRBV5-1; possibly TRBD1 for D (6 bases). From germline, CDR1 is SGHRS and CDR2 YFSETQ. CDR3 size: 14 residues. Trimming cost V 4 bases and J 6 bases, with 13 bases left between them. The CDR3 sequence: CASSPVGAYEKLFF. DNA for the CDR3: TGCGCCAGCAGCCCCGTGGGGGCTTATGAAAAACTGTTTTTT.

CDR3 DNA: TGTGCCAGCAGATCCCTAGGATACAATGAGCAGTTCTTC. This codes for CASRSLGYNEQFF. The chain carries TRBV6-5 and TRBJ2-1; D ambiguous. Trimming pared 6 bases from V and 4 bases from J, leaving 10 bases between. Germline V gives CDR1 MNHEY, CDR2 SVGAGI. The CDR3 consists of 13 residues.

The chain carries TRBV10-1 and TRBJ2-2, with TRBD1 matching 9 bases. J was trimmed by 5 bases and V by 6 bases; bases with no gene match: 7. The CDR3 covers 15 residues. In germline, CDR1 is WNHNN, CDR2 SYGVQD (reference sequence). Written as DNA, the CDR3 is TGCGCCAGCAGCCCGGGACAGGGTGGGACCGGGGAGCTGTTTTTT. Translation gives CASSPGQGGTGELFF.

CDR3 DNA: TGTGCCAGCAGCCGTGGGACAGAAGGTAGCATTCAGTACTTC. Amino acid sequence: CASSRGTEGSIQYF. The chain has TRBV11-1 and TRBJ2-4, with 7 bases lining up with TRBD1. The junction had 10 bases not matched to a gene; V was cut back by 5 bases and J by 9 bases. CDR1 and CDR2 from the germline V gene are SGHAT and FQDESV (reference sequence). The CDR3 loop spans 14 amino acids.

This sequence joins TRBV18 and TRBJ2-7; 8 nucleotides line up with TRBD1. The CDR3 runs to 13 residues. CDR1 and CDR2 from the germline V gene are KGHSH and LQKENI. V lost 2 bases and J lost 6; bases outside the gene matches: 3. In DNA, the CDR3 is TGTGCCAGCTCACCAGGACAGGGCCGCGAGCAGTACTTC. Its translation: CASSPGQGREQYF.

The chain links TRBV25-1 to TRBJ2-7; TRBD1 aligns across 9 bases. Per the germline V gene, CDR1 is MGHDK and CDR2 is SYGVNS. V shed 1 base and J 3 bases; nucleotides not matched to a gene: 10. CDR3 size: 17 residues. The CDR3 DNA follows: TGTGCCAGCAGTGAATCCGTCGTGGGGGGACAGGGCTACGAGCAGTACTTC. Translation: CASSESVVGGQGYEQYF.

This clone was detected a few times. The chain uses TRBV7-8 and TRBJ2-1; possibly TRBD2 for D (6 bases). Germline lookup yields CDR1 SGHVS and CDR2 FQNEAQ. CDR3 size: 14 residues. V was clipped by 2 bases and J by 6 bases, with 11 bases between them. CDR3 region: CASSLRWEANEQFF. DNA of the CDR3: TGTGCCAGCAGCTTACGTTGGGAGGCCAATGAGCAGTTCTTC.

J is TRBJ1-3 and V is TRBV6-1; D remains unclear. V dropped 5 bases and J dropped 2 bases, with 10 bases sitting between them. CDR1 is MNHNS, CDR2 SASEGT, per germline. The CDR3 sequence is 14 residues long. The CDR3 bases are TGTGCCAGCAGTCCGAGGGAGGCTGGAAACACCATATATTTT. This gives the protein CASSPREAGNTIYF.

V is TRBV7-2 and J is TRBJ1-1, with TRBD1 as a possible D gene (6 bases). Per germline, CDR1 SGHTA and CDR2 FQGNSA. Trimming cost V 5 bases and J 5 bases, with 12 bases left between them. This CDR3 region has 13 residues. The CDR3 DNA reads TGTGCCAGCAGCCAGAACAGGGTTACTGAAGCTTTCTTT. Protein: CASSQNRVTEAFF.

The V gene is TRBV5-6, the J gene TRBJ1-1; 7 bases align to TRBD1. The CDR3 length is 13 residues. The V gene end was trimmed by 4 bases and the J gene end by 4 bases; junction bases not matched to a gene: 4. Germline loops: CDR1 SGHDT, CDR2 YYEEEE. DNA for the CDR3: TGTGCCAGCAGCAGCAGGGGGGCCACTGAAGCTTTCTTT. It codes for CASSSRGATEAFF.

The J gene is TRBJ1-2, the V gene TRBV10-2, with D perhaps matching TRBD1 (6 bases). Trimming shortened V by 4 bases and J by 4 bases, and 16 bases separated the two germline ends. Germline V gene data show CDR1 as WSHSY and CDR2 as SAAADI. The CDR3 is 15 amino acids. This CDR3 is CASSAGRGQSYGYTF. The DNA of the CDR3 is TGCGCCAGCAGTGCGGGGCGGGGGCAGAGCTATGGCTACACCTTC.

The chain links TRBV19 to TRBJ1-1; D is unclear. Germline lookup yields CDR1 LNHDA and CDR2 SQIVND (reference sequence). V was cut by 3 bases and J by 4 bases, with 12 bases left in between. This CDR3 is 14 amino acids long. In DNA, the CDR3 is TGTGCCAGTAGTATCAGGACTTTGGGCACTGAAGCTTTCTTT. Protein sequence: CASSIRTLGTEAFF.

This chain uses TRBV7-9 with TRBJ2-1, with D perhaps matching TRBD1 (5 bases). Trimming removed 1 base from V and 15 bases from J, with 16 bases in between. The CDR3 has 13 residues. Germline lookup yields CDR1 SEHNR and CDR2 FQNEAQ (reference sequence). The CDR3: CASSLGSFRERFF. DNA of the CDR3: TGTGCCAGCAGCTTAGGGTCGTTCAGGGAAAGGTTCTTC.

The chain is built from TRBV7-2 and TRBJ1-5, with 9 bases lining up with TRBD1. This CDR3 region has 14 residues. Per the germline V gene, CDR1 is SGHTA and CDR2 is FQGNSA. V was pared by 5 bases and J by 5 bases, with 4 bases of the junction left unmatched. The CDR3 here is CASSRDRVDQPQHF. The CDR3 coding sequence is TGTGCCAGCAGCCGGGACAGGGTCGATCAGCCCCAGCATTTT.

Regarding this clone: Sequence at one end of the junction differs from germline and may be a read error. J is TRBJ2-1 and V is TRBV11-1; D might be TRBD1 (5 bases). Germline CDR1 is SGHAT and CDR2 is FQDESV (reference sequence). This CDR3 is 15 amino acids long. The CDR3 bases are TGTGCCAGCAGCTTAGAGGTGGGGCCCTACAATGGGCAGTTCTTC. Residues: CASSLEVGPYNGQFF.

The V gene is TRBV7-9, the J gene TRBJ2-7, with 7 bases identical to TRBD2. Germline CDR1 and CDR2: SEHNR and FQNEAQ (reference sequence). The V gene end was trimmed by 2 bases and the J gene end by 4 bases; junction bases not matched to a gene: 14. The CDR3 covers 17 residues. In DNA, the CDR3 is TGTGCCAGCAGCTTAATCACCACCCGAGCTAGCGGTTACGAGCAGTACTTC. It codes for CASSLITTRASGYEQYF. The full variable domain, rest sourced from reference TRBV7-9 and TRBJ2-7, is DTGVSQNPRHKITKRGQNVTFRCDPISEHNRLYWYRQTLGQGPEFLTYFQNEAQLEKSRLLSDRFSAERPKGSFSTLEIQRTEQGDSAMYLCASSLITTRASGYEQYFGPGTRLTVT.

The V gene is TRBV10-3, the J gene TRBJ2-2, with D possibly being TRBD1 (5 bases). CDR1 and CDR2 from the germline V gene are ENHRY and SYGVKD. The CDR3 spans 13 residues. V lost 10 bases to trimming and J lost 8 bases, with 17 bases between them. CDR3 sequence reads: CATTNSRGGELFF. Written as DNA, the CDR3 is TGTGCCACTACGAACTCTAGGGGAGGGGAGCTGTTTTTT.

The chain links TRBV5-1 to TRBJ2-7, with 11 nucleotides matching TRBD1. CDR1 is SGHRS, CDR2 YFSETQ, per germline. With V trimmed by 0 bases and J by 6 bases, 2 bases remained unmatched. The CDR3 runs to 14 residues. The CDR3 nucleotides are TGCGCCAGCAGCTTGGAGGGGACAGGGGGCGAGCAGTACTTC. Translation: CASSLEGTGGEQYF. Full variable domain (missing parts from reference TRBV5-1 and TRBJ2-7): KAGVTQTPRYLIKTRGQQVTLSCSPISGHRSVSWYQQTPGQGLQFLFEYFSETQRNKGNFPGRFSGRQFSNSRSEMNVSTLELGDSALYLCASSLEGTGGEQYFGPGTRLTVT.

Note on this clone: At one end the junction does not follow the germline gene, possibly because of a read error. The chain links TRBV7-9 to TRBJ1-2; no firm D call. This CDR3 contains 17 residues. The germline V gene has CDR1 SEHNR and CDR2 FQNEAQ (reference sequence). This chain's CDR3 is CSSRSVSSEGANYGYTF. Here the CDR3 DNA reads TGTTCCAGCAGGTCCGTATCATCCGAGGGTGCTAACTATGGCTACACCTTC. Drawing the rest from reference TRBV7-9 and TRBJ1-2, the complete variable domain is DTGVSQNPRHKITKRGQNVTFRCDPISEHNRLYWYRQTLGQGPEFLTYFQNEAQLEKSRLLSDRFSAERPKGSFSTLEIQRTEQGDSAMYLCSSRSVSSEGANYGYTFGSGTRLTVV.

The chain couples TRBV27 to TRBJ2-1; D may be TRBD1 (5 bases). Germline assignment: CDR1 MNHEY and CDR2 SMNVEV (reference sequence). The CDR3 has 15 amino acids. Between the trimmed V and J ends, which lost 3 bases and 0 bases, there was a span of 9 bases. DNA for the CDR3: TGTGCCAGCAGTTTGGACACCACCTCCTACAATGAGCAGTTCTTC. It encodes CASSLDTTSYNEQFF.

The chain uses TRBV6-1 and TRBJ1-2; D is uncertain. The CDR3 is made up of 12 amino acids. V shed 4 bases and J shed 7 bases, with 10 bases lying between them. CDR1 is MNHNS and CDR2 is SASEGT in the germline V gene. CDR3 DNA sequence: TGTGCCAGCAGTGTCTCAACGCGTGGCTACACCTTC. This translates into CASSVSTRGYTF.